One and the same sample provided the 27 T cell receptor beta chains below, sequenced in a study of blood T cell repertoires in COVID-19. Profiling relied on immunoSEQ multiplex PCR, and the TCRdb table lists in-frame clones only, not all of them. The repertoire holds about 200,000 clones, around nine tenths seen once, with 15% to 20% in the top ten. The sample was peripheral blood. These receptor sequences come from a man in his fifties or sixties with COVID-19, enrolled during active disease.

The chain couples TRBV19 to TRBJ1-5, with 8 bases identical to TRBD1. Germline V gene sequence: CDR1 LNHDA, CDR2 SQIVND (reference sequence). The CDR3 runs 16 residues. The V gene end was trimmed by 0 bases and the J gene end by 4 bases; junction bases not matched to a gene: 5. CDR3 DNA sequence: TGTGCCAGTAGTATAGAGGGGACAGGCAATAATCAGCCCCAGCATTTT. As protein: CASSIEGTGNNQPQHF.

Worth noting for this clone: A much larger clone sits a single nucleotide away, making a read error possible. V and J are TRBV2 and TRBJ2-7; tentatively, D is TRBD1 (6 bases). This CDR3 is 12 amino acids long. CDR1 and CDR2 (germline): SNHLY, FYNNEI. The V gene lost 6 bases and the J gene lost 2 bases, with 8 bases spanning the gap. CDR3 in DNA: TGTGCCAGCAGCTCAGGGGCCTACGAGCAGTACTTC. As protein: CASSSGAYEQYF. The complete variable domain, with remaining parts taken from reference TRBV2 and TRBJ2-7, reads EPEVTQTPSHQVTQMGQEVILRCVPISNHLYFYWYRQILGQKVEFLVSFYNNEISEKSEIFDDQFSVERPDGSNFTLKIRSTKLEDSAMYFCASSSGAYEQYFGPGTRLTVT.

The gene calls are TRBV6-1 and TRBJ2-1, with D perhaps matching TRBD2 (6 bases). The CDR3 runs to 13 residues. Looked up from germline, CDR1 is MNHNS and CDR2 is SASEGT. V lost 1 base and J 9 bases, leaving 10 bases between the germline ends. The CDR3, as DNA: TGTGCCAGCAGTGAAGTTTTGGGACTTGAGCAGTTCTTC. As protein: CASSEVLGLEQFF.

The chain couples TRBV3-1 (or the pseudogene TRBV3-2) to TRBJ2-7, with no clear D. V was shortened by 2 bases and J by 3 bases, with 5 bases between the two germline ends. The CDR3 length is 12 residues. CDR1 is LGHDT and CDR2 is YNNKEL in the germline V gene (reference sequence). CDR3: CASSQSSYEQYF. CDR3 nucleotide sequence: TGTGCCAGCAGCCAAAGTAGCTACGAGCAGTACTTC.

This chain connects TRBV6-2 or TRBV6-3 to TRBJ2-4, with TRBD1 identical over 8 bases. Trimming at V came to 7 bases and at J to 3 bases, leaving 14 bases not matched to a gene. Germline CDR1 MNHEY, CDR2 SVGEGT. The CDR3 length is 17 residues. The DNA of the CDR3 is TGTGCCAGCATCCCAGGGGGCCTCTCATTGGACAAAAACATTCAGTACTTC. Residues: CASIPGGLSLDKNIQYF.

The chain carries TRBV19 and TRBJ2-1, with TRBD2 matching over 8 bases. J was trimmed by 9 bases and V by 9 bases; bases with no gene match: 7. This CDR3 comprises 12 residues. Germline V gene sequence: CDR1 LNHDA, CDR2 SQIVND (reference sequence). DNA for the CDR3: TGTGCCAGCCAGCGGGAGTACGGTGAGCAGTTCTTC. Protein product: CASQREYGEQFF.

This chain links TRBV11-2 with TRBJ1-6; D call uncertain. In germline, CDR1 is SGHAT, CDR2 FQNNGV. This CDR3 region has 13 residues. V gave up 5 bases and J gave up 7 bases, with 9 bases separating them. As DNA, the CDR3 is TGTGCCAGCAGCCAACCCGGGAATTCACCCCTCCACTTT. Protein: CASSQPGNSPLHF.

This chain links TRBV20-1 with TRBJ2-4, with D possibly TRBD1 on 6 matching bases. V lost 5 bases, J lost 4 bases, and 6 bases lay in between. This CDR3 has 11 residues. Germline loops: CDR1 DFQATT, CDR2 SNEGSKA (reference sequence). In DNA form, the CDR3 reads TGCAGTGCTCAGGGGAAAAACATTCAGTACTTC. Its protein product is CSAQGKNIQYF.

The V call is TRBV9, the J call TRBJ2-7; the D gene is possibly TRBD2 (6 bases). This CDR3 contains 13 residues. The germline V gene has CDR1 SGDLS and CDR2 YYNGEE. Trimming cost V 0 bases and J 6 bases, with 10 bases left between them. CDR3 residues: CASSVAGAGEQYF. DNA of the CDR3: TGTGCCAGCAGCGTAGCGGGAGCTGGCGAGCAGTACTTC.

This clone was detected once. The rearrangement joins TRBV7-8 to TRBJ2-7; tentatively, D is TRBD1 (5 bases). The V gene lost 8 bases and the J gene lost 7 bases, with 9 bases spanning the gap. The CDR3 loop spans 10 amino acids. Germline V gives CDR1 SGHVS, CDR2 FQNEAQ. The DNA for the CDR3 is TGTGCCAGCGGGTGGACAGAGCAGTACTTC. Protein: CASGWTEQYF.

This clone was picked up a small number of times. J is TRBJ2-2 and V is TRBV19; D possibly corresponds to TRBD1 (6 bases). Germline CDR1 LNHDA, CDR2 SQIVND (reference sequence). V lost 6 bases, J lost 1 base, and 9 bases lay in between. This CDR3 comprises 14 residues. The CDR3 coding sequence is TGTGCCAGTAGACCGGGACAGAACACCGGGGAGCTGTTTTTT. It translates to CASRPGQNTGELFF. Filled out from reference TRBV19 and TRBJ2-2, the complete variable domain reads DGGITQSPKYLFRKEGQNVTLSCEQNLNHDAMYWYRQDPGQGLRLIYYSQIVNDFQKGDIAEGYSVSREKKESFPLTVTSAQKNPTAFYLCASRPGQNTGELFFGEGSRLTVL.

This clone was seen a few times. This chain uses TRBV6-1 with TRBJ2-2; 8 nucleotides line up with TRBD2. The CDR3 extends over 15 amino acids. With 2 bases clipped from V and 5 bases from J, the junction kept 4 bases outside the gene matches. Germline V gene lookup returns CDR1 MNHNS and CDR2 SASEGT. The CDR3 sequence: CASSELSGGTGELFF. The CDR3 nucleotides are TGTGCCAGCAGTGAATTATCGGGGGGGACCGGGGAGCTGTTTTTT.

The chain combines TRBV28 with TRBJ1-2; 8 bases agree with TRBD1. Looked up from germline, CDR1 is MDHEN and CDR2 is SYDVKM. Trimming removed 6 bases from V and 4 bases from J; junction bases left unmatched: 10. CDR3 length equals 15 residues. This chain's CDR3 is CASRPTQGAGYGYTF. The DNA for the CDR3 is TGTGCCAGCAGACCCACCCAGGGGGCTGGCTATGGCTACACCTTC.

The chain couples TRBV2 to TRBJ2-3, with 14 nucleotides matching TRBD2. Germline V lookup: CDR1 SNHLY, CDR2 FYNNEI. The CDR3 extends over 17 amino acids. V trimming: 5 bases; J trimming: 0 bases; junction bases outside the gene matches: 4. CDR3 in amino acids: CASSRWTSGRSTDTQYF. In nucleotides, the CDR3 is TGTGCCAGCAGTCGGTGGACTAGCGGGAGGAGCACAGATACGCAGTATTTT. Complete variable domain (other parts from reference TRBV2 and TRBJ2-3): EPEVTQTPSHQVTQMGQEVILRCVPISNHLYFYWYRQILGQKVEFLVSFYNNEISEKSEIFDDQFSVERPDGSNFTLKIRSTKLEDSAMYFCASSRWTSGRSTDTQYFGPGTRLTVL.

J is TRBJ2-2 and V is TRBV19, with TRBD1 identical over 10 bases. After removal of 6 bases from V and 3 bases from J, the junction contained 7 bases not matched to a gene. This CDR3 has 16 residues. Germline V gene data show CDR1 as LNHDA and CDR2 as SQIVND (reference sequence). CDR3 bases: TGTGCCAGTAGCCCGGGACAGGGGAGTTACACCGGGGAGCTGTTTTTT. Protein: CASSPGQGSYTGELFF.

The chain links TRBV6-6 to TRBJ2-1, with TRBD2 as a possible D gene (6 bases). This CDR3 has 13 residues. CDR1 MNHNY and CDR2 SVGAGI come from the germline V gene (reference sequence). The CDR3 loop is CATSREPYNEQFF. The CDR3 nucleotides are TGTGCGACATCCCGGGAGCCCTACAATGAGCAGTTCTTC.

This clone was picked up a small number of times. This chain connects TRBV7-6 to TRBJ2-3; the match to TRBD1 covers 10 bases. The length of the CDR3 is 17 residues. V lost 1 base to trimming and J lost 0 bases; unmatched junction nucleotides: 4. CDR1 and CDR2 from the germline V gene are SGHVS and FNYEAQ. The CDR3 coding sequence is TGTGCCAGCAGCTTAGGAGGGACAGGGGACAGCACAGATACGCAGTATTTT. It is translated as CASSLGGTGDSTDTQYF. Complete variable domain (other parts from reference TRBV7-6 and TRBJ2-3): GAGVSQSPRYKVTKRGQDVALRCDPISGHVSLYWYRQALGQGPEFLTYFNYEAQQDKSGLPNDRFSAERPEGSISTLTIQRTEQRDSAMYRCASSLGGTGDSTDTQYFGPGTRLTVL.

The CDR3 DNA follows: TGTGCCAGCAGCCAAGTAAAAGGGACTAGCCTGTTCTTC. Protein: CASSQVKGTSLFF. The chain uses TRBV3-1 (or the pseudogene TRBV3-2) and TRBJ2-1; 9 bases are a match to TRBD2. The germline V gene encodes CDR1 LGHDT and CDR2 YNNKEL (reference sequence). The ends lost 1 base at V and 15 bases at J; junction bases unmatched: 7. This CDR3 has 13 amino acids.

The CDR3 loop reads CASSSSDREENIQYF. The CDR3 nucleotides are TGTGCCAGCAGTTCGTCCGACAGGGAAGAAAACATTCAGTACTTC. The chain is built from TRBV6-6 and TRBJ2-4; TRBD1 aligns across 7 bases. V was clipped by 4 bases and J by 5 bases; unmatched bases: 8. This CDR3 contains 15 residues. Germline CDR1 reads MNHNY; CDR2 reads SVGAGI (reference sequence).

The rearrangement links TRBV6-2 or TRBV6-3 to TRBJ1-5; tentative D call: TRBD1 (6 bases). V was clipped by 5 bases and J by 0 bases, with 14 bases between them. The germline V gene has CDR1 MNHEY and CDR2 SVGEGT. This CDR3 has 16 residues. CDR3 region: CASSHTPGVSNQPQHF. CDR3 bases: TGTGCCAGCAGTCACACCCCAGGGGTTAGCAATCAGCCCCAGCATTTT.

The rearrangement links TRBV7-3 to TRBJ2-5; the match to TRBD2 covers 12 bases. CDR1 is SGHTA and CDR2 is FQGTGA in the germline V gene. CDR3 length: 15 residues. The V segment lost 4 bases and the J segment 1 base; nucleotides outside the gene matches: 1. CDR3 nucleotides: TGTGCCAGCAGCTCTAGCGGGAGGGCCCAAGAGACCCAGTACTTC. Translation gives CASSSSGRAQETQYF.

The CDR3 protein is CATLGGDTVYGYTF. The CDR3 nucleotides are TGTGCCACATTAGGGGGGGACACCGTCTATGGCTACACCTTC. The chain joins TRBV10-3 to TRBJ1-2; the D gene is possibly TRBD1 (6 bases). Germline V gene data show CDR1 as ENHRY and CDR2 as SYGVKD. With 10 bases removed from V and 4 bases from J, the gap between germline ends came to 19 bases. The length of the CDR3 is 14 residues.

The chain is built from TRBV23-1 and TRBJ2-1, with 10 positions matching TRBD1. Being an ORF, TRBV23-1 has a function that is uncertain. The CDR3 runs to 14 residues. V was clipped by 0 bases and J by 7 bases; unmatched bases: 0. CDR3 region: CASSQSGQGNEQFF. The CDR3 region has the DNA TGCGCCAGCAGTCAATCGGGACAGGGGAATGAGCAGTTCTTC.

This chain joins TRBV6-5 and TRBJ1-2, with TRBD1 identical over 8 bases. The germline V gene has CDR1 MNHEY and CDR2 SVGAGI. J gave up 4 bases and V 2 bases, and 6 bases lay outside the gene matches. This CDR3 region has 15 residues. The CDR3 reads CASSYGQGSLYGYTF. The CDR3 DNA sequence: TGTGCCAGCAGTTACGGACAGGGTTCCCTCTATGGCTACACCTTC.

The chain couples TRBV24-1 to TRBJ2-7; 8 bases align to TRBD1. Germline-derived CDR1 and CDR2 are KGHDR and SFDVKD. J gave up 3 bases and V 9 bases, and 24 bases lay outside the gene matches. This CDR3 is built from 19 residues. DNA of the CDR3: TGTGCCACCCCGGGTACCGGACAGGGTTTGAGGGAGTGCTTCTACGAGCAGTACTTC. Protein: CATPGTGQGLRECFYEQYF.

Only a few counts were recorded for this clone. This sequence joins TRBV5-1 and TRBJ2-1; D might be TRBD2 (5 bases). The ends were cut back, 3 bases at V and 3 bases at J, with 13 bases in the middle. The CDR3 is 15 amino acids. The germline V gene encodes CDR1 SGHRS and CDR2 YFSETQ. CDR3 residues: CASSSEPGIYNEQFF. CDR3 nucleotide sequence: TGCGCCAGCAGCTCTGAACCCGGGATCTACAATGAGCAGTTCTTC. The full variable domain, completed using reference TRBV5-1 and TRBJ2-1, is KAGVTQTPRYLIKTRGQQVTLSCSPISGHRSVSWYQQTPGQGLQFLFEYFSETQRNKGNFPGRFSGRQFSNSRSEMNVSTLELGDSALYLCASSSEPGIYNEQFFGPGTRLTVL.

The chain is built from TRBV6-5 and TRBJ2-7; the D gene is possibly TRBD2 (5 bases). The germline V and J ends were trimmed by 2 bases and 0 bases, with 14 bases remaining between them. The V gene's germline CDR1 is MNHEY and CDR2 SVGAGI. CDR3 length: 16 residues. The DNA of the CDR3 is TGTGCCAGCAGTTACCAGCGGTCCTACCGCTCCTACGAGCAGTACTTC. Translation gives CASSYQRSYRSYEQYF.